What follows describes a single T cell receptor beta chain. From RNA transcripts, TCR beta CDR3 regions were amplified. HTBI primers were the set used in a first-round RT-PCR of the TCR CDR3. TCRdb re-called the multiplex PCR reads through MiXCR, storing one row per CDR3 protein. The sample lists 530,000 or so distinct CDR3 sequences, around a quarter occurring once. Trimming at V came to 2 bases and at J to 6 bases, leaving 2 bases not matched to a gene. This CDR3 spans 14 amino acids. The germline V gene has CDR1 SGHVS and CDR2 FQNEAQ. This sample was included in a study of T cells in Graves' hyperthyroidism and ophthalmopathy. Whole-study context: Before any treatment, at initial diagnosis, peripheral blood was collected.

The V gene is TRBV7-8, the J gene TRBJ1-5; 9 bases are a match to TRBD1. The TCR was taken from a woman aged 30 to 39 with Graves' ophthalmopathy. Sequencing was carried out using blood. The CDR3 is CASSLRQGGQPQHF. The CDR3 bases are TGTGCCAGCAGCTTAAGACAGGGGGGTCAGCCCCAGCATTTT.